This record covers a single T cell receptor beta chain. It has no known antigen specificity. The record has no base qualities; no much larger clone is one base away. The CDR3 regions of human TCRbeta chains were analyzed by immunosequencing. As for the original processing: Repertoire TCRs were matched against a reference library of SARS-CoV-2-specific TCRs generated with the MIRA antigen-specificity platform. Breadth was defined as the fraction of unique TCRs that were SARS-CoV-2-associated. Depth was defined as the fraction of total T cells that were SARS-CoV-2-associated. Each spike-specific TCR was assigned to its reactive spike region and to a CD4 or CD8 class using the MIRA data. Log10-transformed breadth and depth values were compared by one-way ANOVA with Sidak's multiple comparisons tests. Not all clones reach the TCRdb copy of this immuneACCESS table, which keeps in-frame sequences only. Checked studies attribute under half of the gap to unresolved V genes and leave the rest unexplained. V and J calls and clone size are as listed in that table; D and trimming were resolved from the DNA. Recorded for this sample are more than 140,000 clones; around 91% of them occurred a single time. Roughly 4.6% of the sample belongs to the ten largest clones.

Taken with the paper, the label for time point translates to: baseline before first vaccination. Vaccinee samples were obtained from the UK trials COV001 and COV002, which included a single-blind randomized controlled phase 2/3 trial of AZD1222 (ChAdOx1 nCoV-19) in healthy adults. Trial participant PBMC samples were collected at day 0 and day 28 after the second dose for TCRbeta chain sequencing. This entry comes from a study of T cell responses to AZD1222 COVID-19 vaccine (dated by TCRdb to 2020 to 2022). About the investigation overall: AZD1222 recipients with second doses at about 4 weeks or about 12 weeks were pooled, because spike-specific TCR depth and breadth did not differ between schedules. A total of 233 trial participants underwent TCR sequencing, of whom some 200 had received two doses of AZD1222 and around 25 had received two doses of the MenACWY control vaccine. Trial participants were enrolled into age subgroups of 18-55, 56-69 and 70-plus years, which contained about 150, 27 and 61 TCR-sequenced participants, respectively. Results the study describes overall, beyond this receptor: Reportedly, close to half of the unique spike-specific TCRs recognized epitopes lying outside the regions that are mutated in the B.1.351 and B.1.1.7 variants. In the small 56-69-year group, the increase in depth fell short of significance, most likely because of low power. After two AZD1222 doses, spike-specific TCR breadth and depth were significantly higher than at day 0 and than in MenACWY recipients. No day 14 peak-response samples were available, so repertoires were characterized only after the peak T cell response. Most participants were white British and females outnumbered males, and the authors suggested that clonal diversity may have been underestimated. Only five or six AZD1222 recipients were SARS-CoV-2 seropositive at baseline, limiting conclusions about previously exposed vaccinees. The vaccine-associated CD4 TCRs covered the entire spike protein, and the dominant responses fell in regions 160-218 and 743-854.

Via the germline V gene (reference sequence), CDR1 is LGHDT and CDR2 YNNKEL. Measured from the cysteine to the phenylalanine, the CDR3 is 14 residues long. Only the CDR3 DNA stays, 42 bases, in frame from base 1. V is cut by 4 bases and J by 3 bases, and the space between the germline ends is 12 bases. The sample here was peripheral blood, taken on day 0 of AZD1222 vaccination. This receptor was taken from an adult in good health. This chain is built from TRBV3-1 (or the pseudogene TRBV3-2) and TRBJ1-1; a confident D gene designation cannot be given. The CDR3 is CASSPHAVHTEAFF. DNA sequence: TGTGCCAGCAGCCCCCACGCGGTTCACACTGAAGCTTTCTTT.